The 30 T cell receptor beta chains below come from one sample, sequenced in a study of early T cells in non-severe SARS-CoV-2 infection. TCRdb reprocessed the 5' RACE reads with MiXCR, giving one entry per CDR3 protein. Of 70,000 to 80,000 distinct CDR3 sequences listed, 9.5% to 15% were seen once; the top ten hold 2.5% to 3.5%. Sequenced material: whole blood, taken at baseline. The receptors were sampled from an adult who was a healthcare worker with PCR-confirmed SARS-CoV-2 infection or an uninfected control (not recorded which).

The chain links TRBV5-1 to TRBJ2-3, with 10 nucleotides matching TRBD2. V was pared by 4 bases and J by 0 bases, with 11 bases of the junction left unmatched. CDR1 and CDR2 from the germline V gene are SGHRS and YFSETQ. This CDR3 has 18 amino acids. DNA of the CDR3: TGCGCCAGCAGCCCCTGGGGTAGCGGGGGGCCAAGCACAGATACGCAGTATTTT. This codes for CASSPWGSGGPSTDTQYF.

The sample holds a few counts of this clonotype. The chain couples TRBV6-2 or TRBV6-3 to TRBJ2-3, with 9 nucleotides matching TRBD2. Germline V CDR1 and CDR2: MNHEY, SVGEGT. The junction had 10 bases not matched to a gene; V was cut back by 6 bases and J by 9 bases. This CDR3 region has 14 residues. In DNA form, the CDR3 reads TGTGCCAGCAGAAAGCGGGGGGCCTCAGCCACGCAGTATTTT. Protein sequence: CASRKRGASATQYF.

This chain joins TRBV14 and TRBJ2-2, with D perhaps being TRBD1 or TRBD2 (5 bases each). Germline lookup yields CDR1 SGHDN and CDR2 FVKESK. V was shortened by 5 bases and J by 4 bases, with 14 bases between the two germline ends. The CDR3 is made up of 15 amino acids. DNA for the CDR3: TGTGCCAGCAGCGCCCGGGACCTCGGCACCGGGGAGCTGTTTTTT. Translating it yields CASSARDLGTGELFF.

The chain recombines TRBV20-1 with TRBJ1-1; D is unresolved. The CDR3 is 16 residues long. V shed 3 bases and J shed 3 bases, with 20 bases lying between them. The germline CDR1 and CDR2 sequences are DFQATT and SNEGSKA (reference sequence). CDR3: CSASLPSPRTDTEAFF. In DNA form, the CDR3 reads TGCAGTGCTAGCCTCCCATCGCCCCGGACCGACACTGAAGCTTTCTTT.

The chain has TRBV6-5 and TRBJ1-5; no clear D gene. V gave up 5 bases and J gave up 5 bases, with 16 bases separating them. The CDR3 loop spans 15 amino acids. CDR1 and CDR2 (germline): MNHEY, SVGAGI. The CDR3, as DNA: TGTGCCAGCAGTCCGGCGGGTATGGCAGATCAGCCCCAGCATTTT. It yields the protein CASSPAGMADQPQHF.

This rearrangement joins TRBV18 to TRBJ1-2; D is unresolved. The ends were cut back, 0 bases at V and 4 bases at J, with 9 bases in the middle. The CDR3 sequence is 14 residues long. Germline CDR1 KGHSH, CDR2 LQKENI. In DNA, the CDR3 is TGTGCCAGCTCACCACCCGGCAGACTCTATGGCTACACCTTC. Translating gives CASSPPGRLYGYTF.

This chain connects TRBV5-6 to TRBJ2-3, with 9 bases fitting TRBD2. The V gene end was trimmed by 1 base and the J gene end by 4 bases; junction bases not matched to a gene: 10. This CDR3 is built from 17 residues. The V gene's germline CDR1 is SGHDT and CDR2 YYEEEE. The CDR3 reads CASSLLLAGDGPDTQYF. The CDR3 DNA follows: TGTGCCAGCAGCTTGCTGTTAGCGGGGGACGGGCCAGATACGCAGTATTTT.

This clonotype was detected ten times or more. This chain joins TRBV2 and TRBJ1-1; D uncertain. The germline gives CDR1 SNHLY, CDR2 FYNNEI. This CDR3 contains 13 residues. Trimming removed 8 bases from V and 0 bases from J, with 10 bases in between. The CDR3 coding sequence is TGTGCCAGCGACCAGGAGGTGAACACTGAAGCTTTCTTT. This translates into CASDQEVNTEAFF.

This clonotype has ten or more counts. The gene calls are TRBV20-1 and TRBJ2-7, with TRBD1 matching 8 bases. V gave up 3 bases and J gave up 2 bases; unmatched junction bases: 6. The germline V gene has CDR1 DFQATT and CDR2 SNEGSKA (reference sequence). The CDR3 is made up of 14 amino acids. DNA for the CDR3: TGCAGTGCTAGGCCAGGGGGCAATACCTACGAGCAGTACTTC. It yields the protein CSARPGGNTYEQYF.

This chain connects TRBV20-1 to TRBJ2-4, with 10 positions matching TRBD1. V was pared by 5 bases and J by 6 bases, with 4 bases of the junction left unmatched. The CDR3 totals 13 residues. Germline V gives CDR1 DFQATT, CDR2 SNEGSKA (reference sequence). The CDR3 region has the DNA TGCAGTGCTCCGGGGACAGGGGCAAACATTCAGTACTTC. Translation gives CSAPGTGANIQYF.

V and J are TRBV11-2 and TRBJ2-5, with TRBD2 matching over 7 bases. CDR3 length equals 13 residues. J was trimmed by 4 bases and V by 5 bases; bases with no gene match: 4. Germline V gene sequence: CDR1 SGHAT, CDR2 FQNNGV. CDR3 residues: CASSLGRLETQYF. The CDR3 DNA reads TGTGCCAGCAGCCTCGGGAGGCTAGAGACCCAGTACTTC.

Comment on this clonotype: A single base separates this from a much larger clone, so it may be a read error. The chain combines TRBV6-2 or TRBV6-3 with TRBJ2-7, with D uncertain. The CDR3 contains 12 residues. Germline CDR1 MNHEY, CDR2 SVGEGT. V gave up 7 bases and J gave up 0 bases, with 7 bases separating them. The CDR3 DNA sequence: TGTGCCAGCACCGAGAGCTCCTACGAGCAGTACTTC. Protein: CASTESSYEQYF.

The chain joins TRBV19 to TRBJ2-1; D remains ambiguous. V lost 9 bases, J lost 8 bases, and 14 bases lay in between. The germline CDR1 and CDR2 sequences are LNHDA and SQIVND (reference sequence). The CDR3 runs to 12 residues. DNA for the CDR3: TGTGCCAGCCGGGCTTCCTCCGATGAGCAGTTCTTC. It codes for CASRASSDEQFF.

This clonotype was observed a handful of times. The gene calls are TRBV9 and TRBJ2-5; D perhaps matches TRBD2 (5 bases). Germline V lookup: CDR1 SGDLS, CDR2 YYNGEE. The CDR3 is 15 amino acids. Trimming cost V 0 bases and J 6 bases, with 15 bases left between them. In DNA form, the CDR3 reads TGTGCCAGCAGCGTAGGCCGCGGAGGACCGAAGACCCAGTACTTC. Protein: CASSVGRGGPKTQYF.

This clonotype was observed many times. The rearrangement links TRBV20-1 to TRBJ1-5, with D maybe TRBD1 (6 bases). The CDR3 length is 14 residues. The V end lost 6 bases, the J end lost 2 bases, and 14 bases lay between the germline ends. In germline, CDR1 is DFQATT, CDR2 SNEGSKA (reference sequence). CDR3 in DNA: TGCAGTGCCACATGGGGGCCGGGCAATCAGCCCCAGCATTTT. Protein product: CSATWGPGNQPQHF.

This clonotype appeared a few times. This rearrangement joins TRBV15 to TRBJ2-3; 7 bases map to TRBD2. CDR1 and CDR2 (germline): LNHNV, YYDKDF (reference sequence). V shed 3 bases and J 4 bases; nucleotides not matched to a gene: 1. This CDR3 spans 13 amino acids. The chain's CDR3 is CATSRGGADTQYF. The CDR3 DNA reads TGTGCCACCAGCAGGGGGGGGGCAGATACGCAGTATTTT. Based on the CDR3 plus reference TRBV15 and TRBJ2-3, the full variable domain is DAMVIQNPRYQVTQFGKPVTLSCSQTLNHNVMYWYQQKSSQAPKLLFHYYDKDFNNEADTPDNFQSRRPNTSFCFLDIRSPGLGDTAMYLCATSRGGADTQYFGPGTRLTVL.

This clonotype was seen ten or more times. The rearrangement uses TRBV7-8 and TRBJ2-3; 7 bases align to TRBD1. Per germline, CDR1 SGHVS and CDR2 FQNEAQ. V shed 1 base, J shed 7 bases, and the junction held 8 bases outside the gene matches. The CDR3 is made up of 15 amino acids. CDR3 amino acids: CASSLVLTGRNTQYF. The DNA for the CDR3 is TGTGCCAGCAGCTTAGTACTGACAGGGCGGAATACGCAGTATTTT.

This clonotype showed up many times. J is TRBJ1-4 and V is TRBV7-2; D unresolved. Trimming stripped 5 bases from V and 3 bases from J, with 22 bases between. The CDR3 runs to 18 residues. CDR1 and CDR2 from the germline V gene are SGHTA and FQGNSA. The CDR3 is CASSTRVPGQVANEKLFF. Written as DNA, the CDR3 is TGTGCCAGCAGCACTAGAGTTCCCGGTCAGGTGGCTAATGAAAAACTGTTTTTT.

The V call is TRBV20-1, the J call TRBJ1-1; possible D gene TRBD1, 5 bases. This CDR3 has 12 amino acids. CDR1 is DFQATT, CDR2 SNEGSKA, per germline (reference sequence). Deletions cut 3 bases from V and 5 bases from J, with 10 bases between. The CDR3 loop is CSARRGGTEAFF. CDR3 DNA sequence: TGCAGTGCTAGGCGGGGGGGGACTGAAGCTTTCTTT.

This clonotype showed up many times. J is TRBJ1-5 and V is TRBV11-2; no clear D. The CDR3 totals 14 residues. Germline CDR1 SGHAT, CDR2 FQNNGV. V was cut by 3 bases and J by 6 bases, with 12 bases left in between. The CDR3: CASSFSRVGQPQHF. CDR3 DNA sequence: TGTGCCAGCAGCTTTTCCCGGGTTGGTCAGCCCCAGCATTTT. Complete variable domain (other parts from reference TRBV11-2 and TRBJ1-5): EAGVAQSPRYKIIEKRQSVAFWCNPISGHATLYWYQQILGQGPKLLIQFQNNGVVDDSQLPKDRFSAERLKGVDSTLKIQPAKLEDSAVYLCASSFSRVGQPQHFGDGTRLSIL.

V and J are TRBV21-1 and TRBJ1-3. TRBV21-1 is annotated as a pseudogene. The length of the CDR3 is 17 residues. Here the CDR3 DNA reads TGTGCCAGCAGCAAAGTGGCCAGAGCAAGCTCTGGAAACACCATATATTTT. Protein: CASSKVARASSGNTIYF.

The table lists this clonotype with many counts. CDR3 sequence reads: CSARDDLKPDITNTEAFF. The CDR3, as DNA: TGCAGTGCTAGAGATGACTTAAAACCGGACATTACGAACACTGAAGCTTTCTTT. This sequence joins TRBV20-1 and TRBJ1-1; TRBD1 might be the D (5 bases). The CDR3 totals 18 residues. V dropped 0 bases and J dropped 1 base, with 21 bases sitting between them. Germline CDR1 and CDR2: DFQATT and SNEGSKA (reference sequence).

This clonotype appeared many times. V is TRBV3-1 and J is TRBJ2-3; D not resolved. The germline V gene encodes CDR1 LGHDT and CDR2 YNNKEL (reference sequence). The CDR3 is made up of 12 amino acids. V lost 1 base and J 4 bases, leaving 3 bases between the germline ends. DNA of the CDR3: TGTGCCAGCAGCCAAGCTGCAGATACGCAGTATTTT. This sequence encodes CASSQAADTQYF.

The CDR3 here is CAISGTVTDTQYF. The CDR3 nucleotides are TGTGCCATCAGTGGGACTGTCACAGATACGCAGTATTTT. This chain links TRBV10-3 with TRBJ2-3, with D possibly TRBD2 on 5 matching bases. The ends were cut back, 4 bases at V and 2 bases at J, with 7 bases in the middle. CDR3 length: 13 residues. The germline V gene encodes CDR1 ENHRY and CDR2 SYGVKD.

This clonotype was found a few times. The chain couples TRBV7-9 to TRBJ1-6; TRBD1 might be the D (6 bases). V was cut by 4 bases and J by 10 bases, with 17 bases left in between. This CDR3 is built from 15 residues. Germline V gene lookup returns CDR1 SEHNR and CDR2 FQNEAQ (reference sequence). The CDR3 is CASSSHRTDESPLHF. In DNA, the CDR3 is TGTGCCAGCAGCTCTCATAGGACAGACGAATCACCCCTCCACTTT.

This clonotype was seen at least ten times. V usage is TRBV6-2 or TRBV6-3 and J usage is TRBJ1-2; TRBD1 is a possible D gene (6 bases). V dropped 5 bases and J dropped 4 bases, with 14 bases sitting between them. Germline loops: CDR1 MNHEY, CDR2 SVGEGT. This CDR3 has 14 amino acids. CDR3 sequence: CASSPVGGGYGYTF. The DNA for the CDR3 is TGTGCCAGCAGTCCCGTTGGAGGGGGCTATGGCTACACCTTC.

V usage is TRBV29-1 and J usage is TRBJ2-5, with 10 bases that match TRBD1. The CDR3 covers 14 residues. The V gene's germline CDR1 is SQVTM and CDR2 ANQGSEA. V lost 7 bases, J lost 1 base, and 6 bases stayed unmatched. CDR3 sequence (DNA): TGCAGCGCGAGACAGGGGGCGGGCCAAGAGACCCAGTACTTC. The encoded protein is CSARQGAGQETQYF. Complete variable domain (other parts from reference TRBV29-1 and TRBJ2-5): SAVISQKPSRDICQRGTSLTIQCQVDSQVTMMFWYRQQPGQSLTLIATANQGSEATYESGFVIDKFPISRPNLTFSTLTVSNMSPEDSSIYLCSARQGAGQETQYFGPGTRLLVL.

This clonotype appeared many times. This sequence joins TRBV6-4 and TRBJ1-6, with D possibly TRBD1 on 6 matching bases. Germline V gene data show CDR1 as MRHNA and CDR2 as SNTAGT. The V end lost 5 bases, the J end lost 7 bases, and 15 bases lay between the germline ends. The CDR3 is made up of 15 amino acids. The CDR3 region has the DNA TGTGCCAGCAGTCGAGGGGGGGCCCAGAATTCACCCCTCCACTTT. Translated, it gives CASSRGGAQNSPLHF.

The chain employs TRBV4-3 and TRBJ1-5; 7 bases are a match to TRBD1. V trimming: 4 bases; J trimming: 6 bases; junction bases outside the gene matches: 6. Germline V gene sequence: CDR1 LGHNA, CDR2 YSLEER. This CDR3 comprises 14 residues. This CDR3 is CASSLRQGSQPQHF. As DNA, the CDR3 is TGCGCCAGCAGCCTCCGACAGGGAAGTCAGCCCCAGCATTTT.

This clonotype has just a few counts. This chain uses TRBV18 with TRBJ2-6; maybe TRBD1 (5 bases). Germline V gives CDR1 KGHSH, CDR2 LQKENI. Trimming took 2 bases from V and 0 from J, leaving 14 bases between them. The CDR3 length is 18 residues. DNA of the CDR3: TGTGCCAGCTCACCAATTGCAGGGCTCAGCTCTGGGGCCAACGTCCTGACTTTC. Translation gives CASSPIAGLSSGANVLTF.